This T cell receptor beta chain was identified during a study of T cell responses to AZD1222 COVID-19 vaccine. Clones were read by immunoSEQ multiplex PCR, and TCRdb kept only the in-frame ones, dropping some. The sample gives under 150,000 clones, 80% to 90% of which show up once; around 10% is in the top ten. Per germline, CDR1 SNHLY and CDR2 FYNNEI. This CDR3 spans 14 amino acids. Trimming took 6 bases from V and 2 from J, leaving 13 bases between them. This specimen was peripheral blood, taken on day 0 of MenACWY control vaccination. This receptor was identified in an adult in good health. The V gene is TRBV2, the J gene TRBJ1-1, with a tentative D call TRBD1 (6 bases). The CDR3 spells CASRRTDTNTEAFF. CDR3 nucleotide sequence: TGTGCCAGCAGGAGGACAGATACAAACACTGAAGCTTTCTTT. The whole variable domain, remainder taken from reference TRBV2 and TRBJ1-1, is EPEVTQTPSHQVTQMGQEVILRCVPISNHLYFYWYRQILGQKVEFLVSFYNNEISEKSEIFDDQFSVERPDGSNFTLKIRSTKLEDSAMYFCASRRTDTNTEAFFGQGTRLTVV.